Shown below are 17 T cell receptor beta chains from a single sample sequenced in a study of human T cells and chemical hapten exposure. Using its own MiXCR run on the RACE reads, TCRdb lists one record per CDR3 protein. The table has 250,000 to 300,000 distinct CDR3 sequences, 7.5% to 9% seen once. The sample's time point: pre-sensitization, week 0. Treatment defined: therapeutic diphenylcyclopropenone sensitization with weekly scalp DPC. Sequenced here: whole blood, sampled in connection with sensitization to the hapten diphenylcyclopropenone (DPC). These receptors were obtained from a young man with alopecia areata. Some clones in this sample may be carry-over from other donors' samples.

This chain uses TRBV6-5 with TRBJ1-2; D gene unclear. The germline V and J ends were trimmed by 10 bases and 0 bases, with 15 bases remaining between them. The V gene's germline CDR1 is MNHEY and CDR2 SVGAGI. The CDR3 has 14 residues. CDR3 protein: CATEGQPPNYGYTF. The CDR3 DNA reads TGTGCCACCGAAGGGCAGCCCCCTAACTATGGCTACACCTTC.

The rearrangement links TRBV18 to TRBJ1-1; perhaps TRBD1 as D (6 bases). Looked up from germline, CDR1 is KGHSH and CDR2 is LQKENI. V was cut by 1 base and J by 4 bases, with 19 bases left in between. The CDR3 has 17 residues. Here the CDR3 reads CASSPLYGDIFSTEAFF. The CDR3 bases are TGTGCCAGCTCACCACTATACGGGGACATTTTCTCCACTGAAGCTTTCTTT.

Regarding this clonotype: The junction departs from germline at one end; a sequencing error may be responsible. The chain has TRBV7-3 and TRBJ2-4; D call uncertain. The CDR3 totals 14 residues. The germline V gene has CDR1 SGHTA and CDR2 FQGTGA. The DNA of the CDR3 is TGTGTCAGCAGCTTAACCCTAGCCAAAAACATTCAGTACTTC. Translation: CVSSLTLAKNIQYF. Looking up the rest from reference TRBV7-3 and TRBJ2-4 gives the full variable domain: GAGVSQTPSNKVTEKGKYVELRCDPISGHTALYWYRQSLGQGPEFLIYFQGTGAADDSGLPNDRFFAVRPEGSVSTLKIQRTERGDSAVYLCVSSLTLAKNIQYFGAGTRLSVL.

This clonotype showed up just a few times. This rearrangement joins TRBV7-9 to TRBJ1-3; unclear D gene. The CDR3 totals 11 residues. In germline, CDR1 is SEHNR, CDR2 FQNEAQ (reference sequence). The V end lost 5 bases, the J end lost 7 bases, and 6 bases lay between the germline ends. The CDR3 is CASSLANTIYF. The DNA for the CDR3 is TGTGCCAGCAGCCTGGCGAACACCATATATTTT.

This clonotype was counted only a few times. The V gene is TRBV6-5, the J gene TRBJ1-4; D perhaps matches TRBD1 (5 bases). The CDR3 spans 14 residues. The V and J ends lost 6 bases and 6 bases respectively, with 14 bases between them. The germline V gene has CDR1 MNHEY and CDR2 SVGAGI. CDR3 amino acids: CASRPDRWHEKLFF. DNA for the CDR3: TGTGCCAGCAGACCCGACAGATGGCATGAAAAACTGTTTTTT.

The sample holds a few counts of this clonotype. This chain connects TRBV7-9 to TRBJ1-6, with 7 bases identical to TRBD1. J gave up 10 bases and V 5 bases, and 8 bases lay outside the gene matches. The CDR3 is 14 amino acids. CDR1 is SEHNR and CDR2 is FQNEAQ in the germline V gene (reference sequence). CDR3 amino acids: CASSRPGQYSPLHF. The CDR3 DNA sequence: TGTGCCAGCAGCCGGCCGGGACAGTACTCACCCCTCCACTTT.

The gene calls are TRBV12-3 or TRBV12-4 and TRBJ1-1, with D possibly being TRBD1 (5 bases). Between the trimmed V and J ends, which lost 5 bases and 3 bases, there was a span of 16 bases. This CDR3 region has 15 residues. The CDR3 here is CASSPGRDPYTEAFF. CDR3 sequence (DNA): TGTGCCAGCAGTCCGGGCCGGGACCCGTACACTGAAGCTTTCTTT.

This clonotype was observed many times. CDR3 DNA sequence: TGTGCCAGTAGTATATACGCGATCGGAGGGGACACAGATACGCAGTATTTT. Protein: CASSIYAIGGDTDTQYF. The gene calls are TRBV19 and TRBJ2-3; weak D call: TRBD2 (6 bases). The CDR3 runs to 17 residues. Germline V gives CDR1 LNHDA, CDR2 SQIVND (reference sequence). V was clipped by 2 bases and J by 2 bases, with 17 bases between them.

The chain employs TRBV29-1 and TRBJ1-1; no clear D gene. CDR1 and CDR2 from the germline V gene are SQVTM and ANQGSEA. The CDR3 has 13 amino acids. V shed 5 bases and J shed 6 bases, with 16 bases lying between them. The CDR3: CSVRPGFPSEAFF. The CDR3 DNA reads TGCAGCGTTCGCCCCGGCTTCCCTTCTGAAGCTTTCTTT.

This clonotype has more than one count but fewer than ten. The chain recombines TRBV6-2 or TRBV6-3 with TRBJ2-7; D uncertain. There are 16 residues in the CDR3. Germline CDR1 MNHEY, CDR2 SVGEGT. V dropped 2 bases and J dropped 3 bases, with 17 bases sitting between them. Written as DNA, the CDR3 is TGTGCCAGCAGTTACCGCTCGACCTTAGACCTCTACGAGCAGTACTTC. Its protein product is CASSYRSTLDLYEQYF.

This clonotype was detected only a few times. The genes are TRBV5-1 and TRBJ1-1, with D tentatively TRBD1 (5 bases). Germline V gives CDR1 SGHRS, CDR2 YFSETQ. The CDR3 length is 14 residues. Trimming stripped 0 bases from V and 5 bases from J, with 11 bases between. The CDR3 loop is CASSLVGLSTEAFF. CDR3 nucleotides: TGCGCCAGCAGCTTGGTGGGGCTGTCGACTGAAGCTTTCTTT.

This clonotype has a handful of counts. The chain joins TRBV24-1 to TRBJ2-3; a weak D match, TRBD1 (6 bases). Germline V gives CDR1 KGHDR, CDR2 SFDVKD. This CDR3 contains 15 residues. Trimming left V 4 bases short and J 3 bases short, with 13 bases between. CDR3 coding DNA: TGTGCCACCAGTGAAGGGCAGGGGCAAACAGATACGCAGTATTTT. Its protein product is CATSEGQGQTDTQYF.

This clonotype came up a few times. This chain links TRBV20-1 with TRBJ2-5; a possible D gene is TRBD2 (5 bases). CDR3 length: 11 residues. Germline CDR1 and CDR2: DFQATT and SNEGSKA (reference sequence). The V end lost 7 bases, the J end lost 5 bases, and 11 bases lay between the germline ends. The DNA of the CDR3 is TGCAGTGGAGGGATCGGGGAGACCCAGTACTTC. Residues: CSGGIGETQYF.

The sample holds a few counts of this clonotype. As DNA, the CDR3 is TGTGCCAGCAGCCCCGGGGGGGAGGTAAGCTACGAGCAGTACGTC. It encodes CASSPGGEVSYEQYV. This chain joins TRBV21-1 and TRBJ2-7; TRBD1, the table's D call, lacks a check against the DNA. TRBV21-1 is classified as a pseudogene. The CDR3 runs 15 residues.

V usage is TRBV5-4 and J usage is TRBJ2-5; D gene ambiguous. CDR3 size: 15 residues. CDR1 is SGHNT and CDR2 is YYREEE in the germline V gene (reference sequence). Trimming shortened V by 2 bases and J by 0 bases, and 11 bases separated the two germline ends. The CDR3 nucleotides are TGTGCCAGCAGCTTCGGTATTGAGAACCAAGAGACCCAGTACTTC. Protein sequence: CASSFGIENQETQYF.

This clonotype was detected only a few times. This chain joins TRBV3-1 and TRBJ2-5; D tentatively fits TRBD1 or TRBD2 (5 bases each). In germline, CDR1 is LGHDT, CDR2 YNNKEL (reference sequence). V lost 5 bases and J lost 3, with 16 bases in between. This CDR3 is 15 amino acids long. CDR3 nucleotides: TGTGCCAGCAGCGTGAGGGGAGCGGCTAAAGAGACCCAGTACTTC. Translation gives CASSVRGAAKETQYF.

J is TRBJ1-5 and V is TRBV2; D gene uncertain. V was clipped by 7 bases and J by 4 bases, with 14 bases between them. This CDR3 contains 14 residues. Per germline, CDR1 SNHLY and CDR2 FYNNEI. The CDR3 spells CASTRTGWNQPQHF. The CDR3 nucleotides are TGTGCCAGCACTAGGACGGGGTGGAATCAGCCCCAGCATTTT. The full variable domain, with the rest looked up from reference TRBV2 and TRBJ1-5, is EPEVTQTPSHQVTQMGQEVILRCVPISNHLYFYWYRQILGQKVEFLVSFYNNEISEKSEIFDDQFSVERPDGSNFTLKIRSTKLEDSAMYFCASTRTGWNQPQHFGDGTRLSIL.